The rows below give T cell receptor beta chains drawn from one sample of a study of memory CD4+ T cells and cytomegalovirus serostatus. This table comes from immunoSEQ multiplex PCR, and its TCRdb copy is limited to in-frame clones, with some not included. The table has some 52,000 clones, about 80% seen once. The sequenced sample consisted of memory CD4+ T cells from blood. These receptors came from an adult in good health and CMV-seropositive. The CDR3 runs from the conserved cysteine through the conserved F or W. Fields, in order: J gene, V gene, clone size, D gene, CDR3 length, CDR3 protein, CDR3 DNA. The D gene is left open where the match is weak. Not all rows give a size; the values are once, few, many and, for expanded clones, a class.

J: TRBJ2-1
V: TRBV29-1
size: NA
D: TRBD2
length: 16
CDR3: CSVEGLRTSGSNEQFF
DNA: TGCAGCGTTGAAGGTCTCAGGACTAGCGGGAGTAATGAGCAGTTCTTC

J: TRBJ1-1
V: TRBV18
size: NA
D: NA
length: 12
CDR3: CASSPETSEAFF
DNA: TGTGCCAGCTCACCAGAGACGTCAGAAGCTTTCTTT

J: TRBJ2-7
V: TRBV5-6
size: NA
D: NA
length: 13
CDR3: CASSLLASYEQYF
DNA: TGTGCCAGCAGCTTACTAGCCTCCTACGAGCAGTACTTC

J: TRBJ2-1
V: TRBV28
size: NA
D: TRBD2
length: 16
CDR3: CASSFQRAGVNNEQFF
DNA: TGTGCCAGCAGTTTTCAAAGAGCGGGGGTTAACAATGAGCAGTTCTTC

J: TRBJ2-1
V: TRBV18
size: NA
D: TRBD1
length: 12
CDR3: CASSLDRGEQFF
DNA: TGTGCCAGCTCCTTGGACAGGGGTGAGCAGTTCTTC

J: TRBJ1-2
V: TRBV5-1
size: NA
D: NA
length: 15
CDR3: CASSLEARALDGYTF
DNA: TGCGCCAGCAGCTTGGAGGCCCGGGCCCTCGATGGCTACACCTTC

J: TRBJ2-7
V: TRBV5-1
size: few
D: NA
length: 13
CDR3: CASSLGGNYEQYF
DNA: TGCGCCAGCAGCTTGGGGGGGAATTACGAGCAGTACTTC

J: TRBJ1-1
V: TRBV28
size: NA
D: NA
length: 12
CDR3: CASSLGLREAFF
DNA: TGTGCCAGCAGTCTGGGACTCCGTGAAGCTTTCTTT

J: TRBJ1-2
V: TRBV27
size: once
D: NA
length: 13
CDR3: CASHKGGSDGYTF
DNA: TGTGCCAGCCATAAGGGGGGGTCGGATGGCTACACCTTC

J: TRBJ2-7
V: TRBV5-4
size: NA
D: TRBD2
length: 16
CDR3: CASSLAKGLAVYEQYF
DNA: TGTGCCAGCAGCTTGGCCAAAGGACTAGCGGTCTACGAGCAGTACTTC

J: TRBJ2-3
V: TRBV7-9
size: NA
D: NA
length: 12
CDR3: CASSSFTDTQYF
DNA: TGTGCCAGCAGCTCTTTCACAGATACGCAGTATTTT

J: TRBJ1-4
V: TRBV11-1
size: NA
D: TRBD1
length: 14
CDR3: CASSAGTGDEKLFF
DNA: TGTGCCAGCAGCGCCGGGACAGGCGATGAAAAACTGTTTTTT

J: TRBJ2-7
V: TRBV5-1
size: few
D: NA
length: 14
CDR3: CASSLAAGKYEQYF
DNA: TGCGCCAGCAGCTTGGCGGCCGGGAAGTACGAGCAGTACTTC

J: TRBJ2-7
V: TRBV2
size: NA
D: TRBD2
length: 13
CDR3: CASTWGGPYEQYF
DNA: TGTGCCAGTACATGGGGGGGACCCTACGAGCAGTACTTC

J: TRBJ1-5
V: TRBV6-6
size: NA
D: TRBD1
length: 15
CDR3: CASSYRQGGGQPQHF
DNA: TGTGCCAGCAGTTACCGCCAGGGGGGCGGTCAGCCCCAGCATTTT

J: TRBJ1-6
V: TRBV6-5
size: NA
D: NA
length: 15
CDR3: CASRTGGSYNSPLHF
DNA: TGTGCCAGCAGGACCGGTGGCTCCTATAATTCACCCCTCCACTTT

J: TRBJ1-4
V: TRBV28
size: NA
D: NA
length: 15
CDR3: CASSPGLGHDEKLFF
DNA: TGTGCCAGCAGTCCTGGTTTGGGGCACGATGAAAAACTGTTTTTT

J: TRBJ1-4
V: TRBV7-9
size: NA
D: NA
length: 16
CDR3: CASSFWVRTEHEKLFF
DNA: TGTGCCAGCAGCTTTTGGGTTAGGACAGAACATGAAAAACTGTTTTTT

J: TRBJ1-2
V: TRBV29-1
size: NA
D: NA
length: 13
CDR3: CSVTQGGLDGYTF
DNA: TGCAGCGTTACCCAAGGAGGGCTGGACGGCTACACCTTC

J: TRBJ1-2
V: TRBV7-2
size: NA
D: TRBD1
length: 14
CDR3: CASSVRDRGLGYTF
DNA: TGTGCCAGCAGCGTCCGGGACAGGGGTCTTGGCTACACCTTC

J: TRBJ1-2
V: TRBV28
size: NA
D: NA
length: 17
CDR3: CASSLGSGRQRNYGYTF
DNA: TGTGCCAGCAGTTTGGGGAGTGGGCGGCAGCGTAACTATGGCTACACCTTC

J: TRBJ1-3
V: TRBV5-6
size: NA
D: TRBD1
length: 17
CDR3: CASSPFRDRGRGNTIYF
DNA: TGTGCCAGCAGCCCATTCCGGGACAGGGGGCGCGGAAACACCATATATTTT

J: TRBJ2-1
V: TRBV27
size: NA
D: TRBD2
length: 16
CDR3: CASSSDWGGLINEQFF
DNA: TGTGCCAGCAGTTCAGACTGGGGGGGTCTGATCAATGAGCAGTTCTTC

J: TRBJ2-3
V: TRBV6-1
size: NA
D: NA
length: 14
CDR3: CASSEGLATDTQYF
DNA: TGTGCCAGCAGTGAAGGCCTAGCGACAGATACGCAGTATTTT

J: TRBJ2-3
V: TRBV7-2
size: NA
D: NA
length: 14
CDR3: CASSLGLGADTQYF
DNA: TGTGCCAGCAGCTTAGGTCTGGGCGCAGATACGCAGTATTTT

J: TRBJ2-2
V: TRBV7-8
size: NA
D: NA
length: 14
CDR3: CASRSYYGTGELFF
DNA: TGTGCCAGCAGATCGTACTACGGCACCGGGGAGCTGTTTTTT

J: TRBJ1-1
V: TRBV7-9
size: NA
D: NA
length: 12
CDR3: CASSPSNTEAFF
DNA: TGTGCCAGCAGCCCTTCGAACACTGAAGCTTTCTTT

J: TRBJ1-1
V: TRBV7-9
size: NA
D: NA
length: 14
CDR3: CASSPGVVNTEAFF
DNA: TGTGCCAGCAGCCCCGGTGTGGTGAACACTGAAGCTTTCTTT

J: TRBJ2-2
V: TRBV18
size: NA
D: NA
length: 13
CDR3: CASSRSTAGELFF
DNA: TGTGCCAGCTCACGGAGTACCGCCGGGGAGCTGTTTTTT

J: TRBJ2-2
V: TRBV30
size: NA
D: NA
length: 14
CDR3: CARLRDQVAGELFF
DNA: TGTGCCCGACTCAGGGACCAGGTGGCCGGGGAGCTGTTTTTT

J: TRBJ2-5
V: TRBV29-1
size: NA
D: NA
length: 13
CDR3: CSVAPGVGETQYF
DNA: TGCAGCGTTGCCCCGGGAGTGGGCGAGACCCAGTACTTC

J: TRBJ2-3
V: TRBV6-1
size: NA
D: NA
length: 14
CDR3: CASSEQGGTDTQYF
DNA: TGTGCCAGCAGTGAACAGGGTGGCACAGATACGCAGTATTTT

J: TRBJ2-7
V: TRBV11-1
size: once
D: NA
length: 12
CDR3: CASSLLGNEQYF
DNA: TGTGCCAGCAGCTTATTGGGTAACGAGCAGTACTTC

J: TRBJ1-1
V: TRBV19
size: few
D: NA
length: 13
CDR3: CASNQGTNTEAFF
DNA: TGTGCCAGTAACCAGGGAACGAACACTGAAGCTTTCTTT

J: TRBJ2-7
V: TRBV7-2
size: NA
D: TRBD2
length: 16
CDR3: CASSSRGGDHAYEQYF
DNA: TGTGCCAGCAGCTCCCGGGGGGGGGACCACGCCTACGAGCAGTACTTC

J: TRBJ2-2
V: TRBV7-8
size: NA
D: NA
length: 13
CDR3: CASSFGETGELFF
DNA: TGTGCCAGCAGCTTCGGAGAAACCGGGGAGCTGTTTTTT

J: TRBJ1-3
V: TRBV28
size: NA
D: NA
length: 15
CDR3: CASSPGGGSGNTIYF
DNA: TGTGCCAGCAGCCCGGGGGGCGGCTCTGGAAACACCATATATTTT

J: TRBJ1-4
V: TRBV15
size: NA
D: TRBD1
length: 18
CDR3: CATSRDPGQGVRGEKLFF
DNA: TGTGCCACCAGCCGAGACCCGGGACAGGGAGTTCGGGGGGAAAAACTGTTTTTT

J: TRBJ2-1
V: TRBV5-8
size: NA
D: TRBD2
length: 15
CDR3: CASTPSGIQYNEQFF
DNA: TGTGCCAGCACCCCAAGCGGGATCCAATACAATGAGCAGTTCTTC

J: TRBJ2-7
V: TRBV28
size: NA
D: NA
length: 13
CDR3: CASSPRASYEQYF
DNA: TGTGCCAGCAGTCCGCGGGCGTCCTACGAGCAGTACTTC

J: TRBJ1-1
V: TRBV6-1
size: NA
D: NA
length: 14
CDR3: CASSEWELNTEAFF
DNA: TGTGCCAGCAGTGAATGGGAACTGAACACTGAAGCTTTCTTT

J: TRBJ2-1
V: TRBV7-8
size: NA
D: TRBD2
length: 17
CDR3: CASSPNPGLASNNEQFF
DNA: TGTGCCAGCAGCCCGAACCCGGGACTAGCGTCGAACAATGAGCAGTTCTTC

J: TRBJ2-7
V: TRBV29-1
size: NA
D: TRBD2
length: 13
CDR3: CSVATSGSGEQYF
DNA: TGCAGCGTTGCGACTAGCGGTAGTGGAGAGCAGTACTTC

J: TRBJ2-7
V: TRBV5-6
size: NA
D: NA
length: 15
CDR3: CASSMGPINPYEQYF
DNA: TGTGCCAGCAGCATGGGACCGATAAACCCCTACGAGCAGTACTTC

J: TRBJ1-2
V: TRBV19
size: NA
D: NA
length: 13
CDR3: CASSRGGNYGYTF
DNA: TGTGCCAGTAGTAGGGGGGGCAACTATGGCTACACCTTC

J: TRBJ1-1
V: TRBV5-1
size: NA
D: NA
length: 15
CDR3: CASSLALGGKTEAFF
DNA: TGCGCCAGCAGCTTGGCCTTGGGGGGGAAAACTGAAGCTTTCTTT

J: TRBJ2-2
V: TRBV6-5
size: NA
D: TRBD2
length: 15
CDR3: CASSRTSFGTGELFF
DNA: TGTGCCAGCAGTAGGACTAGTTTCGGCACCGGGGAGCTGTTTTTT

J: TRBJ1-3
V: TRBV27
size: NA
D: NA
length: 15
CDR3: CASSSGTIEGNTIYF
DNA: TGTGCCAGCAGCTCCGGGACGATTGAAGGAAACACCATATATTTT

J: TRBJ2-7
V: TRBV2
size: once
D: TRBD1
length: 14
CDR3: CASSEDRAPYEQYF
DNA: TGTGCCAGCAGTGAGGACAGGGCGCCCTACGAGCAGTACTTC

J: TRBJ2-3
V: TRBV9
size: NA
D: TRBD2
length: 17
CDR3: CASSPPDSGGPGHTQYF
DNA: TGTGCCAGCAGCCCCCCGGATAGCGGGGGGCCGGGCCATACGCAGTATTTT

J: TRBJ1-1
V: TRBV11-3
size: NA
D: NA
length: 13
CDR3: CASSLGVGTEAFF
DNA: TGTGCCAGCAGCTTAGGGGTCGGGACTGAAGCTTTCTTT